This T cell receptor (beta chain) was sequenced for a study of early T cells in non-severe SARS-CoV-2 infection (dated by TCRdb to the early 2020s). General notes on the study: TCR sequencing used bulk RNA from unsorted whole blood, so alpha and beta chains could not be paired. What the work shows at the level of the full study, not this receptor alone: VDJdb matching was skewed toward anti-spike CD8 responses and likely underestimated virus-specific expansions by missing private and CD4 specificities.

From its cysteine to its phenylalanine, the CDR3 spans 15 amino acids. CDR3 DNA only is kept here, 45 bases in frame from base 1. From the germline V gene, CDR1 is SGHTA and CDR2 is FQGTGA. Clipping removes 5 bases from V and 6 bases from J, with 7 as the unmatched junction base count. Receptor libraries were prepared by 5' RACE. The run used a NextSeq 500. The TCR library protocol attached unique molecular identifiers to individual cDNA molecules to correct for sequencing error and PCR bias. TCR alpha and beta chains were both sequenced, and the abundances of alpha and beta sequences in each sample were closely correlated with each other. Regarding the original processing steps: Decombinator V4 was used to annotate TCR sequences for V gene, J gene and CDR3. Expanded TCRs were defined as changing significantly between any two time points under a Poisson model with p below 0.0001. Abundances of TCRs were expressed as counts per million after normalisation to the total number of TCRs sequenced in each sample. MAIT TCRs were defined by TRAV1-2 paired with TRAJ12, TRAJ20 or TRAJ33, and iNKT TCRs by TRAV10 paired with TRAJ18. VDJdb, accessed 1 November 2021, was searched for CMV, EBV and SARS-CoV-2 annotated TCRs, with TCRs annotated for multiple antigens excluded. In-frame beta chains were kept once TCRdb had trimmed the public reads at Q25 with fastp and called clones with MiXCR. CDR3 protein duplicates are merged, each entry listing the most common genes and DNA. Clone size and V and J calls follow TCRdb, not the original study. For this sample there are more than 60,000 distinct CDR3 sequences; 13% appear just once. Roughly 6% of the sample is held by the ten biggest clonotypes.

This was a case-control study nested in a cohort of healthcare workers in London, UK, who had nasopharyngeal swab PCR tests and blood samples taken every week. Between 23 and 31 March 2020, the week of the UK lockdown, healthcare workers were enrolled and then followed up weekly for as long as 16 weeks. Concerning this clonotype itself: The target of this receptor is not known. No base quality information exists; no much larger clone differs at one position.

Here the chain combines TRBV7-3 and TRBJ2-1; 10 bases in the middle match TRBD2. This sequence was found in an adult who was a healthcare worker with PCR-confirmed SARS-CoV-2 infection or an uninfected control (not recorded which). Material: whole blood. The nucleotides are TGTGCCAGCAGCCCACCTCTAGCGGGGGTCAATGAGCAGTTCTTC. Its translation reads: CASSPPLAGVNEQFF.